The 19 T cell receptor beta chains below were found in one sample sequenced in a study of beta chain features in type 1 diabetes (dated by TCRdb to 2016 to 2019). Libraries were prepared through the immunoSEQ multiplex PCR assay. The High Capacity cDNA Reverse Transcription Kit was used to reverse transcribe all of the isolated RNA, meaning that expressed TCRB transcripts were what got sequenced. TCRdb re-hosts the immuneACCESS table, in-frame sequences only. Its copies lack some clones; in the studies checked, an unresolved V gene accounts for under half of them, and the cause for the rest is not known. This sample is represented by a few hundred thousand clones; more than 11% of them were singletons. Less than 0.04% of the sample is held by the ten biggest clonotypes. Sequences were obtained from naive CD4+ T cells from blood. Taken with the paper, the label for cell subset or site translates to: true naive CD4+ T cells. These TCRs come from a man aged 25 to 45 in good health.

This clone was seen more than once but under ten times. The chain combines TRBV14 with TRBJ2-3, with D perhaps TRBD2 (6 bases). Germline loops: CDR1 SGHDN, CDR2 FVKESK. Trimming took 2 bases from V and 2 from J, leaving 11 bases between them. The CDR3 loop spans 15 amino acids. The CDR3, as DNA: TGTGCCAGCAGCCAAAAGCGGGCGTACACAGATACGCAGTATTTT. This encodes CASSQKRAYTDTQYF.

The chain joins TRBV14 to TRBJ1-2; D not certain. The CDR3 is made up of 13 amino acids. V was cut by 2 bases and J by 6 bases, with 10 bases left in between. Germline V gene sequence: CDR1 SGHDN, CDR2 FVKESK. The CDR3 nucleotides read TGTGCCAGCAGCCAATTATTTGGGAATGGCTACACCTTC. Its protein product is CASSQLFGNGYTF.

This rearrangement joins TRBV30 to TRBJ2-7; D assignment may be TRBD1 or TRBD2 (6 bases each). The CDR3 extends over 13 amino acids. The germline CDR1 and CDR2 sequences are GTSNPN and SVGIG (reference sequence). Trimming took 5 bases from V and 0 from J, leaving 11 bases between them. The CDR3 region has the DNA TGTGCCTGGTCACAGGGACTCTCCTACGAGCAGTACGTC. Translated: CAWSQGLSYEQYV.

This clone was observed a few times. J is TRBJ2-2 and V is TRBV14; D possibly corresponds to TRBD1 (5 bases). The V end was cut by 1 base, the J end by 3 bases, with 9 bases between. The V gene's germline CDR1 is SGHDN and CDR2 FVKESK. The CDR3 spans 15 residues. CDR3: CASSQVRGHTGELFF. Here the CDR3 DNA reads TGTGCCAGCAGCCAAGTTAGGGGTCACACCGGGGAGCTGTTTTTT.

This clone was detected a few times. This CDR3 fails to terminate in the conserved phenylalanine or tryptophan, so it likely reflects a read error. No DNA is shown, since the ends of the CDR3 on it are uncertain; the CDR3 is the one TCRdb lists. The V call is TRBV30, the J call TRBJ1-2. Germline V CDR1 and CDR2: GTSNPN, SVGIG (reference sequence). Inclusive of both ends, the CDR3 amounts to 9 amino acids. CDR3 sequence: CAWRGCAPS.

This clone was seen at least ten times. The chain links TRBV23-1 to TRBJ2-1; D remains unclear. TRBV23-1 is flagged as an ORF with uncertain function. V was pared by 4 bases and J by 4 bases, with 5 bases between. The CDR3 sequence is 12 residues long. The CDR3 here is CASSPSYNEQFF. DNA for the CDR3: TGCGCCAGCAGTCCCAGTTACAATGAGCAGTTCTTC.

The table lists this clone with a few counts. The chain is built from TRBV5-4 and TRBJ1-2, with 7 positions matching TRBD1. The CDR3 runs 14 residues. Germline V gene sequence: CDR1 SGHNT, CDR2 YYREEE (reference sequence). V lost 3 bases and J lost 4; bases outside the gene matches: 6. CDR3 protein: CASSSGTASYGYTF. The CDR3, as DNA: TGTGCCAGCAGCTCAGGGACAGCCTCCTATGGCTACACCTTC.

The chain couples TRBV5-4 to TRBJ2-1, with unresolved D. The V gene lost 0 bases and the J gene lost 7 bases, with 5 bases spanning the gap. From germline, CDR1 is SGHNT and CDR2 YYREEE (reference sequence). The CDR3 is made up of 12 amino acids. The CDR3 spells CASSLGVNEQFF. In DNA form, the CDR3 reads TGTGCCAGCAGCTTGGGGGTTAATGAGCAGTTCTTC.

This clone was picked up a small number of times. One end of the junction is discordant with germline, which a read error may explain. V is TRBV4-2 and J is TRBJ2-2; D remains unclear. CDR1 and CDR2 from the germline V gene are LGHNA and YNFKEQ. CDR3 length: 12 residues. CDR3 residues: CASSLVAGELFF. CDR3 bases: TGTGCCAGCAGCCTCGTAGCCGGAGAGCTGTTTTTT.

This clone occurred a few times. The V and J genes are TRBV9 and TRBJ2-2, with TRBD2 matching over 9 bases. Germline assignment: CDR1 SGDLS and CDR2 YYNGEE. CDR3 length: 18 amino acids. Trimming took 0 bases from V and 7 from J; bases not matched to a gene: 13. The CDR3 coding sequence is TGTGCCAGCAGCGTAGCCCCCGATAGCGGGAGAACGAGCGGGGAGCTGTTTTTT. It translates to CASSVAPDSGRTSGELFF.

This clone was seen a few times. The chain carries TRBV7-9 and TRBJ2-1; 12 nucleotides align to TRBD2. The ends lost 0 bases at V and 5 bases at J; junction bases unmatched: 11. The CDR3 runs to 19 residues. Per the germline V gene, CDR1 is SEHNR and CDR2 is FQNEAQ (reference sequence). In DNA form, the CDR3 reads TGTGCCAGCAGCTTAGCTTCCCTCCTAGCGGGAGGGAAGGACAATGAGCAGTTCTTC. Translated, it gives CASSLASLLAGGKDNEQFF.

This clone occurred a few times. This chain uses TRBV7-2 with TRBJ2-5; 7 nucleotides align to TRBD1. The V gene's germline CDR1 is SGHTA and CDR2 FQGNSA. The CDR3 is 14 residues long. V dropped 5 bases and J dropped 0; count of bases not matched to a gene: 3. The chain's CDR3 is CASSAQGNQETQYF. As DNA, the CDR3 is TGTGCCAGCAGCGCACAGGGGAACCAAGAGACCCAGTACTTC.

This clone was detected a few times. V and J are TRBV7-2 and TRBJ1-1; D may be TRBD1 (5 bases). Trimming shortened V by 5 bases and J by 11 bases, and 21 bases separated the two germline ends. The germline V gene has CDR1 SGHTA and CDR2 FQGNSA. The length of the CDR3 is 14 residues. CDR3 region: CASSPGGTQGGAFF. DNA of the CDR3: TGTGCCAGCAGCCCAGGTGGCACTCAGGGAGGGGCTTTCTTT. The full variable domain, completed using reference TRBV7-2 and TRBJ1-1, is GAGVSQSPSNKVTEKGKDVELRCDPISGHTALYWYRQSLGQGLEFLIYFQGNSAPDKSGLPSDRFSAERTGGSVSTLTIQRTQQEDSAVYLCASSPGGTQGGAFFGQGTRLTVV.

In this sample, this clone turned up a few times. The rearrangement uses TRBV28 and TRBJ2-7, with 7 bases aligning to TRBD2. V was clipped by 6 bases and J by 2 bases; unmatched bases: 13. The CDR3 is 16 residues long. Germline assignment: CDR1 MDHEN and CDR2 SYDVKM. The DNA of the CDR3 is TGTGCCAGCAGACCTTCTTCCGGGACTAAGACCTACGAGCAGTACGTC. Its translation: CASRPSSGTKTYEQYV.

This rearrangement joins TRBV28 to TRBJ2-7; 7 bases line up with TRBD1. The junction had 5 bases not matched to a gene; V was cut back by 10 bases and J by 5 bases. Germline assignment: CDR1 MDHEN and CDR2 SYDVKM. The CDR3 totals 11 residues. The CDR3 nucleotides read TGTGCCACAGGGGGTTCGAACGAGCAGTACGTC. Translated, it gives CATGGSNEQYV.

The gene calls are TRBV29-1 and TRBJ2-7; possibly TRBD1 for D (6 bases). Trimming left V 5 bases short and J 5 bases short, with 16 bases between. The CDR3 is made up of 13 amino acids. Germline-derived CDR1 and CDR2 are SQVTM and ANQGSEA. CDR3 DNA: TGCAGCGTTTTGGGGCAGGGGATGGACGAGCAGTACTTC. This encodes CSVLGQGMDEQYF.

The chain has TRBV4-1 and TRBJ2-1; D gene uncertain. This CDR3 comprises 16 residues. CDR1 and CDR2 from the germline V gene are MGHRA and YSYEKL. V lost 0 bases and J lost 3, with 12 bases in between. The CDR3 DNA reads TGCGCCAGCAGCCAAGAGGGCAGGCCTAACTACAATGAGCAGTTCTTC. Encoded protein: CASSQEGRPNYNEQFF.

This clone occurred a few times. The chain links TRBV29-1 to TRBJ2-7; possible D gene TRBD1, 6 bases. Trimming shortened V by 5 bases and J by 6 bases, and 14 bases separated the two germline ends. CDR3 length equals 12 residues. The germline V gene encodes CDR1 SQVTM and CDR2 ANQGSEA. CDR3 sequence: CSVTDRPLEQYV. For the CDR3, the DNA is TGCAGCGTTACAGACAGGCCCCTCGAGCAGTACGTC.

This chain uses TRBV7-2 with TRBJ2-3; perhaps TRBD2 as D (5 bases). Trimming took off 2 bases at V and 9 bases at J, with 6 bases between the two ends. CDR3 length: 11 residues. Germline lookup yields CDR1 SGHTA and CDR2 FQGNSA. This CDR3 reads CASSLPGTQYF. In DNA, the CDR3 is TGTGCCAGCAGCTTACCGGGGACGCAGTATTTT. The whole variable domain, filled in from reference TRBV7-2 and TRBJ2-3, reads GAGVSQSPSNKVTEKGKDVELRCDPISGHTALYWYRQSLGQGLEFLIYFQGNSAPDKSGLPSDRFSAERTGGSVSTLTIQRTQQEDSAVYLCASSLPGTQYFGPGTRLTVL.